A single sample is the source of the 19 T cell receptor beta chains below, sequenced in a study of graft-versus-host responses after intestinal transplantation. Produced via immunoSEQ multiplex PCR; TCRdb's table is partial and in-frame only. Of some 27,000 clones listed, approximately 95% are singletons. The specimen was PBMCs, collected 18 days after transplant. Every receptor here comes from a human patient who received an intestinal transplant, so some T cells may come from the graft donor.

The rearrangement links TRBV25-1 to TRBJ1-2; 8 nucleotides match TRBD1. V was clipped by 3 bases and J by 8 bases; unmatched bases: 5. This CDR3 spans 13 amino acids. From germline, CDR1 is MGHDK and CDR2 SYGVNS. CDR3 sequence (DNA): TGTGCCAGCAGTGAGGCAGGGGGCGCGGGCTACACCTTC. Translating gives CASSEAGGAGYTF.

The V and J genes are TRBV9 and TRBJ2-6; D gene uncertain. Trimming removed 4 bases from V and 4 bases from J, with 9 bases in between. In germline, CDR1 is SGDLS, CDR2 YYNGEE. The CDR3 consists of 14 residues. CDR3 DNA: TGTGCCAGCAGCCACCACGGGGGGGCCAACGTCCTGACTTTC. Translation gives CASSHHGGANVLTF.

This chain joins TRBV27 and TRBJ2-7; D unresolved. The CDR3 runs to 14 residues. From germline, CDR1 is MNHEY and CDR2 SMNVEV (reference sequence). V lost 9 bases, J lost 0 bases, and 15 bases lay in between. CDR3 DNA: TGTGCCAGTATGGTCGCCCTAAGCTCCTACGAGCAGTACTTC. Translation: CASMVALSSYEQYF.

The V and J genes are TRBV11-2 and TRBJ2-6; D remains ambiguous. CDR3 size: 18 residues. Per the germline V gene, CDR1 is SGHAT and CDR2 is FQNNGV. V lost 3 bases, J lost 1 base, and 16 bases lay in between. CDR3 sequence: CASSFGPDFFSGANVLTF. The CDR3 DNA follows: TGTGCCAGCAGCTTCGGGCCGGATTTTTTTTCTGGGGCCAACGTCCTGACTTTC.

This chain connects TRBV5-8 to TRBJ1-1; 7 bases line up with TRBD1. Germline assignment: CDR1 SGHTS and CDR2 YDEGEE. The CDR3 contains 16 residues. Trimming at V came to 2 bases and at J to 3 bases, leaving 10 bases not matched to a gene. CDR3 sequence: CASSFRDSRRHTEAFF. CDR3 in DNA: TGTGCCAGCAGCTTCCGGGACAGCCGTCGGCACACTGAAGCTTTCTTT.

This clone was picked up one time. The J gene is TRBJ1-4, the V gene TRBV5-1, with D maybe TRBD1 (5 bases). Germline lookup yields CDR1 SGHRS and CDR2 YFSETQ. Trimming took off 0 bases at V and 4 bases at J, with 7 bases between the two ends. CDR3 size: 14 residues. Here the CDR3 reads CASSLGQLNEKLFF. The DNA of the CDR3 is TGCGCCAGCAGCTTGGGACAGCTTAATGAAAAACTGTTTTTT.

The chain recombines TRBV19 with TRBJ1-5, with TRBD1 matching over 7 bases. Germline CDR1 is LNHDA and CDR2 is SQIVND (reference sequence). The CDR3 has 12 amino acids. The trim removed 7 bases at V and 7 bases at J, leaving 4 bases unmatched. The CDR3 is CASTTGWQPQHF. The CDR3 region has the DNA TGTGCCAGTACGACAGGGTGGCAGCCCCAGCATTTT.

The genes are TRBV4-1 and TRBJ2-7; 7 nucleotides match TRBD1. Germline V CDR1 and CDR2: MGHRA, YSYEKL. The CDR3 runs to 17 residues. The ends lost 0 bases at V and 3 bases at J; junction bases unmatched: 11. CDR3 residues: CASSQDQQGIPGYEQYF. The CDR3 DNA reads as TGCGCCAGCAGCCAAGATCAACAGGGGATCCCTGGCTACGAGCAGTACTTC.

The chain is built from TRBV6-1 and TRBJ1-2; D may be TRBD1 (6 bases). The CDR3 has 14 residues. Germline values: CDR1 MNHNS, CDR2 SASEGT. The germline V and J ends were trimmed by 5 bases and 3 bases, with 13 bases remaining between them. CDR3 sequence: CASSPGGSHYGYTF. The CDR3 DNA reads as TGTGCCAGCAGTCCTGGGGGCAGCCACTATGGCTACACCTTC.

This clone occurred once. V gene TRBV19 combines with J gene TRBJ1-2; tentative D call: TRBD1 (5 bases). Trimming removed 5 bases from V and 2 bases from J, with 12 bases in between. This CDR3 has 14 residues. From germline, CDR1 is LNHDA and CDR2 SQIVND (reference sequence). CDR3 protein: CASSQGQPNYGYTF. The CDR3 region has the DNA TGTGCCAGTAGTCAGGGCCAGCCGAACTATGGCTACACCTTC. The entire variable domain, with the rest obtained from reference TRBV19 and TRBJ1-2, is as follows: DGGITQSPKYLFRKEGQNVTLSCEQNLNHDAMYWYRQDPGQGLRLIYYSQIVNDFQKGDIAEGYSVSREKKESFPLTVTSAQKNPTAFYLCASSQGQPNYGYTFGSGTRLTVV.

The chain employs TRBV18 and TRBJ2-7; TRBD1 aligns across 9 bases. Germline V gives CDR1 KGHSH, CDR2 LQKENI. V shed 6 bases and J 2 bases; nucleotides not matched to a gene: 8. The CDR3 length is 15 residues. The CDR3 DNA reads TGTGCCAGCTCGGGGGGGGACAGGGCCACCTACGAGCAGTACTTC. It specifies CASSGGDRATYEQYF.

This chain connects TRBV6-5 to TRBJ1-4, with TRBD1 identical over 7 bases. The length of the CDR3 is 15 residues. Trimming at V came to 6 bases and at J to 8 bases, leaving 12 bases not matched to a gene. The germline gives CDR1 MNHEY, CDR2 SVGAGI. The CDR3 is CASRERQGYIEKLFF. The CDR3 DNA reads as TGTGCCAGCAGAGAAAGACAGGGATATATAGAAAAACTGTTTTTT.

V is TRBV6-1 and J is TRBJ2-5; TRBD2 matches 7 bases. Germline V gene data show CDR1 as MNHNS and CDR2 as SASEGT. CDR3 size: 15 residues. With 1 base clipped from V and 5 bases from J, the junction kept 7 bases outside the gene matches. Here the CDR3 reads CASSEGGGPGETQYF. The CDR3 DNA follows: TGTGCCAGCAGTGAAGGGGGGGGTCCTGGGGAGACCCAGTACTTC.

DNA for the CDR3: TGCGCCAGCAGCCAAGGGTTAGCCTACAGGGATCAGCCCCAGCATTTT. Its protein product is CASSQGLAYRDQPQHF. The V gene is TRBV4-1, the J gene TRBJ1-5; weak D call: TRBD1 (6 bases). This CDR3 has 16 amino acids. V was cut by 1 base and J by 5 bases, with 15 bases left in between. The germline V gene has CDR1 MGHRA and CDR2 YSYEKL.

V usage is TRBV4-1 and J usage is TRBJ1-2; 10 positions agree with TRBD1. V gave up 4 bases and J gave up 7 bases; unmatched junction bases: 9. Germline V CDR1 and CDR2: MGHRA, YSYEKL. The CDR3 length is 15 residues. The CDR3 nucleotides are TGCGCCAGCAGCCGACCGGGACAGGGGCGGGGTGGCTACACCTTC. It yields the protein CASSRPGQGRGGYTF.

The genes are TRBV27 and TRBJ1-2, with D perhaps TRBD1 (5 bases). This CDR3 comprises 13 residues. Germline V gene sequence: CDR1 MNHEY, CDR2 SMNVEV (reference sequence). V was shortened by 5 bases and J by 3 bases, with 10 bases between the two germline ends. The CDR3 is CASSKTAYYGYTF. The CDR3 DNA is TGTGCCAGCAGTAAGACAGCGTACTATGGCTACACCTTC.

The chain uses TRBV2 and TRBJ1-1; D gene ambiguous. The CDR3 consists of 12 residues. Germline-derived CDR1 and CDR2 are SNHLY and FYNNEI. Trimming pared 11 bases from V and 1 base from J, leaving 11 bases between. This CDR3 is CAGERGNTEAFF. The DNA for the CDR3 is TGTGCCGGAGAACGGGGGAACACTGAAGCTTTCTTT.

This clone was picked up a small number of times. The V call is TRBV14, the J call TRBJ1-1; perhaps TRBD1 as D (5 bases). Germline values: CDR1 SGHDN, CDR2 FVKESK. Trimming shortened V by 2 bases and J by 5 bases, and 9 bases separated the two germline ends. CDR3 length equals 13 residues. CDR3 bases: TGTGCCAGCAGCCAATATGAGGGGACTGAAGCTTTCTTT. Protein: CASSQYEGTEAFF.

The CDR3 DNA reads TGTGCCAGCAGTCCCACTACAGGCACCGAGCAGTACTTC. Translating gives CASSPTTGTEQYF. This chain joins TRBV6-1 and TRBJ2-7, with a weak D call TRBD1 (5 bases). V shed 5 bases and J shed 6 bases, with 14 bases lying between them. The germline gives CDR1 MNHNS, CDR2 SASEGT. This CDR3 is 13 amino acids long.